This TCR beta chain was captured by sequencing in a study of human T cells and chemical hapten exposure. Findings and limits, study-wide: TCRs whose frequency exceeded 1 in 1000 remained the same following DPC sensitization.

Per the authors' pipeline: Per sample, the median was approximately 100,000 TCRs, with values from around 24,000 to 710,000. MiXCR was run by TCRdb on the RACE reads, yielding one entry per CDR3 protein. Clone size and V and J calls follow TCRdb, not the original study. Among over 45,000 distinct CDR3 sequences listed, roughly 4.5% were seen once. As concerns this clonotype: What it binds is unknown.

Regarding time point: healthy volunteer bleed at 2 weeks. The template was total RNA from unfractionated whole blood. The CDR3 is 14 amino acids. V lost 3 bases, J lost 14 bases, and 20 bases lay in between. Germline-derived CDR1 and CDR2 are MNHEY and SVGAGI. Sequenced: whole blood. This TCR derives from a female donor in good health. Some clones in this sample may be carry-over from other donors' samples. The chain recombines TRBV6-5 with TRBJ2-1; D uncertain. CDR3 amino acids: CASSYESSAPEEFF. CDR3 DNA: TGTGCCAGCAGTTATGAGTCTTCGGCACCTGAAGAGTTCTTC.